The rows below give T cell receptor beta chains drawn from one sample of a study of blood T cells in healthy people across ages. TCRdb recomputed calls from the 5' RACE reads with MiXCR, one row per CDR3 protein. Of more than 800,000 distinct CDR3 sequences listed, around 43% are singletons. Material for sequencing was blood. The receptors were sampled from a woman aged 55-69 years in good health. The CDR3 runs from the conserved cysteine through the conserved F or W. D genes are given only for firm matches. Some rows have no size entry. The others give once, few or many, or a class for an expanded clone.

j_gene | v_gene | abundance | d_gene | CDR3nt | CDR3aa
TRBJ2-5 | TRBV27 | many | . | TGTGCCAGCAGTTTAATGGCCCGGGGGTTCGCGGGCGTCCAAGAGACCCAGTACTTC | CASSLMARGFAGVQETQYF
TRBJ2-4 | TRBV10-1 | few | . | TGCGCCAGCAGTGATGGAGAAGAGGAGGCCAAAAACATTCAGTACTTC | CASSDGEEEAKNIQYF
TRBJ2-1 | TRBV5-1 | . | . | TGCGCCAGCAGCTTGGCCCCGGCGGGCGATGAGCAGTTCTTC | CASSLAPAGDEQFF
TRBJ2-5 | TRBV5-1 | . | . | TGCGCCAGCAGCACACCACTTGGTGGTGGTGAGCAGTACTTC | CASSTPLGGGEQYF
TRBJ2-7 | TRBV6-1 | few | . | TGTGCCAGCAGTGAAGGTTTGGCAGTTGCTACCTACGAGCAGTACTTC | CASSEGLAVATYEQYF
TRBJ2-1 | TRBV4-1 | few | . | TGCGCCAGCAGCCAGGACCGGAAGGGACACTCCTACAATGAGCAGTTCTTC | CASSQDRKGHSYNEQFF
TRBJ2-1 | TRBV6-5 | few | TRBD2 | TGTGCCAGCAGTTGGGGACTAGCTGTTAACAATGAGCAGTTCTTC | CASSWGLAVNNEQFF
TRBJ2-5 | TRBV15 | . | TRBD2 | TGTGCCACCAGCAGGGGACTAGCGGGAGTTGAGGCCCAGTACTTC | CATSRGLAGVEAQYF
TRBJ2-1 | TRBV10-3 | few | . | TGTGCCAGCAGGGGGGGGAACAATGAGCAGTTCTTC | CASRGGNNEQFF
TRBJ2-2 | TRBV5-6 | . | TRBD1 | TGTGCCAGCAGCCAAATCATACAGGGGACCGGGGAGCTGTTTTTT | CASSQIIQGTGELFF
TRBJ2-1 | TRBV20-1 | . | TRBD2 | TGCAGTGCTGAGTCCGGGACTAGCGGAAGATACAATGAGCAGTTCTTC | CSAESGTSGRYNEQFF
TRBJ2-7 | TRBV5-1 | many | TRBD1 | TGTGCCAGCAGCTTAGGACAGGGGCCCTACGAGCAGTACTTC | CASSLGQGPYEQYF
TRBJ2-5 | TRBV27 | . | . | TGTGCCAGCAGTCCGCTTGGAATAGTCCAAGAGACCCAGTACTTC | CASSPLGIVQETQYF
TRBJ2-5 | TRBV18 | . | TRBD2 | TGTGCCAGCTCACCGATTTTGACTAGCGGAGAGACCCAGTACTTC | CASSPILTSGETQYF
TRBJ2-3 | TRBV2 | . | . | TGTGCCAGCAGTGAAGGATCCCGCACAGATACGCAGTATTTT | CASSEGSRTDTQYF
TRBJ2-3 | TRBV5-5 | . | TRBD2 | TGTGCCAGCAGCTCCCGACTAGCGGCCAGCACAGATACGCAGTATTTT | CASSSRLAASTDTQYF
TRBJ2-5 | TRBV11-2 | . | TRBD2 | TGTGCCAGCAGCCCGTGGGGTAGCGGGAGTGGCCAAGAGACCCAGTACTTC | CASSPWGSGSGQETQYF
TRBJ2-7 | TRBV20-1 | many | . | TGCAGCGCCCGGGACTTAACCTACGAGCAGTACTTC | CSARDLTYEQYF
TRBJ2-7 | TRBV11-2 | few | TRBD2 | TGTGCCAGCAGCGGGATAGCGGGGACTACCGAGCAGTACTTC | CASSGIAGTTEQYF
TRBJ2-1 | TRBV7-2 | few | . | TGTGCCAGCAGCTTAGTTAGGGGGGGGTTGCATGAGCAGTTCTTC | CASSLVRGGLHEQFF
TRBJ2-7 | TRBV12-3/TRBV12-4 | . | . | TGTGCCAGCAGTTTACCCGTACTTGCGGACGAGCAGTACTTC | CASSLPVLADEQYF
TRBJ2-5 | TRBV29-1 | . | . | TGCAGCGTTGAAGAGGGGGGGACCCAGTACTTC | CSVEEGGTQYF
TRBJ2-1 | TRBV12-3/TRBV12-4 | few | . | TGTGCCAGCAGTTTAGTGTCGGGGTTTGGGGCCTACAATGAGCAGTTCTTC | CASSLVSGFGAYNEQFF
TRBJ2-5 | TRBV7-9 | few | TRBD1 | TGTGCCAGCAGGAGACAGGGCCACGAGACCCAGTACTTC | CASRRQGHETQYF
TRBJ2-2 | TRBV3-1 | few | TRBD2 | TGTGCCAGCATCCCTAGCGGGAGCTGGGCCGGGGAGCTGTTTTTT | CASIPSGSWAGELFF
TRBJ2-7 | TRBV7-9 | . | . | TGTGCCAGCAACCCTCAGGGATACGAGCAGTACTTC | CASNPQGYEQYF
TRBJ2-1 | TRBV15 | . | . | TGTGCCACCAGCATGTCGATAGAGAGGTTGAATGAGCAGTTCTTC | CATSMSIERLNEQFF
TRBJ2-3 | TRBV7-2 | many | TRBD2 | TGTGCCAGCAGCTTAGCTAGCGGGAGTACAGATACGCAGTATTTT | CASSLASGSTDTQYF